This T cell receptor (beta chain) is drawn from a study of radiotherapy plus CTLA-4 blockade in lung cancer. As for the study in general: Objective responses arose in approximately 19% of patients, and approximately 31% experienced disease control. Study conclusions and caveats: Early shifts in blood T cell clones, with interferon-beta, reportedly predicted response best. Peripheral blood showed expansion of tumor-derived TCR clones after radiotherapy and ipilimumab.

A word on this clone: Its antigen is unidentified.

Enrolled patients, whose metastatic non-small-cell lung cancer was chemo-refractory, received focal radiation plus CTLA-4 blockade with ipilimumab. The CDR3 extends over 14 amino acids. The germline V gene has CDR1 LGHNA and CDR2 YNFKEQ. The V and J ends lost 4 bases and 5 bases respectively, with 11 bases between them. Produced via immunoSEQ multiplex PCR; TCRdb's table is partial and in-frame only. The sample records some 110,000 clones, approximately 77% being singletons. The source is a human donor with non-small cell lung cancer that progressed on radiotherapy plus ipilimumab. Some clones in this sample may be carry-over from other donors' samples. The sequences come from peripheral blood, collected from a patient treated with radiotherapy plus ipilimumab. The chain is built from TRBV4-2 and TRBJ2-2; no reliable D call. The CDR3: CASSPPPRTGELFF. The CDR3 DNA follows: TGTGCCAGCAGCCCGCCTCCCCGGACCGGGGAGCTGTTTTTT.